This passage covers 7 T cell receptor beta chains from one sample sequenced in a study of T-cell memory formation after mild COVID-19. TCRdb independently ran MiXCR on the 5' RACE reads; one entry per CDR3 protein. The sample yields 190,000 or so distinct CDR3 sequences, 20% to 25% seen once. What was sequenced was PBMCs or a T cell subset sorted from them (not recorded which). The receptor set was obtained from an adult woman who had mild COVID-19 (a few samples of this study predate the infection). Cell type and time point are not known.

This clonotype showed up many times. The gene calls are TRBV30 and TRBJ1-1; TRBD1 might be the D (6 bases). CDR3 size: 16 residues. The V gene's germline CDR1 is GTSNPN and CDR2 SVGIG (reference sequence). Trimming removed 0 bases at V and 5 bases at J, with 19 bases between. The chain's CDR3 is CAWSVGRPRGWTEAFF. For the CDR3, the DNA is TGTGCCTGGAGTGTGGGGAGGCCCAGGGGATGGACTGAAGCTTTCTTT.

V is TRBV29-1 and J is TRBJ2-4, with 8 bases fitting TRBD1. The CDR3 spans 13 residues. The germline V gene encodes CDR1 SQVTM and CDR2 ANQGSEA. Trimming removed 5 bases from V and 9 bases from J; junction bases left unmatched: 9. The CDR3 here is CSVLGQAGGIQYF. The CDR3, as DNA: TGCAGCGTTCTGGGACAGGCCGGTGGCATTCAGTACTTC. Full variable domain (rest looked up from reference TRBV29-1 and TRBJ2-4): SAVISQKPSRDICQRGTSLTIQCQVDSQVTMMFWYRQQPGQSLTLIATANQGSEATYESGFVIDKFPISRPNLTFSTLTVSNMSPEDSSIYLCSVLGQAGGIQYFGAGTRLSVL.

This clonotype was picked up a small number of times. This chain connects TRBV30 to TRBJ2-7; possibly TRBD1 for D (6 bases). CDR1 is GTSNPN, CDR2 SVGIG, per germline (reference sequence). Trimming removed 0 bases at V and 6 bases at J, with 18 bases between. The CDR3 length is 15 residues. The CDR3: CAWSVLGRGLSEQYF. The CDR3 DNA sequence: TGTGCCTGGAGTGTACTCGGCAGGGGATTGTCCGAGCAGTACTTC.

This chain links TRBV20-1 with TRBJ2-1, with a tentative D call TRBD1 (5 bases). The CDR3 spans 15 residues. The germline V gene has CDR1 DFQATT and CDR2 SNEGSKA (reference sequence). V lost 1 base and J 2 bases, leaving 12 bases between the germline ends. CDR3 nucleotide sequence: TGCAGTGCTAGAGGACTTGTGACAGCCTACAATGAGCAGTTCTTC. The encoded protein is CSARGLVTAYNEQFF.

The V gene is TRBV19, the J gene TRBJ1-2, with D hard to call. The CDR3 length is 14 residues. CDR1 LNHDA and CDR2 SQIVND come from the germline V gene (reference sequence). The V gene lost 3 bases and the J gene lost 3 bases, with 11 bases spanning the gap. Here the CDR3 DNA reads TGTGCCAGTAGTATCAACCTCGGGGACTATGGCTACACCTTC. Amino acids: CASSINLGDYGYTF. The entire variable domain, with the rest obtained from reference TRBV19 and TRBJ1-2, is as follows: DGGITQSPKYLFRKEGQNVTLSCEQNLNHDAMYWYRQDPGQGLRLIYYSQIVNDFQKGDIAEGYSVSREKKESFPLTVTSAQKNPTAFYLCASSINLGDYGYTFGSGTRLTVV.

In its sample, this clonotype was seen a few times. The chain joins TRBV5-1 to TRBJ1-1, with TRBD1 identical over 9 bases. Germline CDR1 reads SGHRS; CDR2 reads YFSETQ. CDR3 length: 16 amino acids. J lost 2 bases, V lost 2 bases, and 7 bases had no gene match. CDR3 loop: CASSFPGQGINTEAFF. DNA for the CDR3: TGCGCCAGCAGCTTTCCGGGACAGGGAATTAACACTGAAGCTTTCTTT. The whole variable domain, filled in from reference TRBV5-1 and TRBJ1-1, reads KAGVTQTPRYLIKTRGQQVTLSCSPISGHRSVSWYQQTPGQGLQFLFEYFSETQRNKGNFPGRFSGRQFSNSRSEMNVSTLELGDSALYLCASSFPGQGINTEAFFGQGTRLTVV.

The gene calls are TRBV20-1 and TRBJ1-1, with unresolved D. The length of the CDR3 is 12 residues. The germline CDR1 and CDR2 sequences are DFQATT and SNEGSKA (reference sequence). Trimming removed 6 bases at V and 4 bases at J, with 12 bases between. Written as DNA, the CDR3 is TGCAGTGCCCCGGCGGGGAGCACTGAAGCTTTCTTT. This codes for CSAPAGSTEAFF.